Here is one T cell receptor (beta chain) with its context. The antigen is not known. The read halts 3 residues ahead of the CDR3 end, with the missing end drawn from the germline J gene. Mixed chimerism was transient after nonmyeloablative marrow transplants from related graft donors. Unstimulated Tregs (CD4+CD25+CD127-) and CD4+CD25- non-Tregs were sorted from PBMCs. These data come from a study of Tregs in tolerant kidney transplant recipients. Whole-study findings and limits: The most relevant donor-specific Treg TCRbeta repertoire apparently came from expansion with activated donor B cells. This study did not directly address biological reproducibility.

Germline V CDR1 and CDR2: SNHLY, FYNNEI. Trimming stripped 0 bases from V and 4 bases from J, with 6 bases between. This CDR3 comprises 13 residues. Assay: immunoSEQ multiplex PCR; the TCRdb copy retains only in-frame clones and omits some. The table lists 25,000 or so clones, with around 4% in the top ten. This clonotype originated in a human patient who received a combined kidney and bone marrow transplant. The T cells may partly be graft donor cells. The sequenced sample was CD4+ T cells from blood (PBMCs), obtained 6 months after the transplant. The J gene is TRBJ1-2, the V gene TRBV2; maybe TRBD1 (5 bases). The CDR3 here is CASSEAGPYGYTF. The part of the CDR3 DNA that was read is TGTGCCAGCAGTGAAGCGGGGCCCTATGGC.